The following is a T cell receptor (beta chain) sequence with its context. This clone came up once. No cognate antigen has been identified for it. Per-base qualities were not stored, and no clone one base away is much larger. The CDR3 regions of human TCRbeta chains were analyzed by immunosequencing. In the source study's methods: Repertoire TCRs were matched against a reference library of SARS-CoV-2-specific TCRs generated with the MIRA antigen-specificity platform. Breadth was defined as the fraction of unique TCRs that were SARS-CoV-2-associated. Depth was defined as the fraction of total T cells that were SARS-CoV-2-associated. Using the MIRA data, each spike-specific TCR was assigned both to the spike region to which the TCR was reactive and to a CD4 or CD8 class. Log10-transformed breadth and depth values were compared by one-way ANOVA with Sidak's multiple comparisons tests. TCRdb limited this immuneACCESS table to in-frame rearrangements with V and J called. A share of clones is missing; checked studies link under half to unresolved V genes, and the rest is unexplained. V and J calls and clone size are given by that table; D and trimming were obtained from the DNA. The sample contains approximately 160,000 clones, 70% to 90% of them found a single time. Roughly 2% of the sample is held by the ten biggest clonotypes.

The sample is drawn from a study of T cell responses to AZD1222 COVID-19 vaccine (dated by TCRdb to the early 2020s). As for the study more broadly: Because spike-specific TCR depth and breadth did not differ between the two schedules, AZD1222 recipients who got a second dose at roughly 4 weeks were pooled with those who got a second dose at roughly 12 weeks. TCR sequencing was performed for about 240 trial participants, of whom about 200 were given two doses of AZD1222 and some 26 were given two doses of MenACWY control vaccine. Trial participants were enrolled by age into subgroups of 18-55, 56-69 and 70-plus years, and around 150, 29 and 61 TCR-sequenced participants, respectively, were included in these subgroups.

The sample's time point label, decoded: baseline before first vaccination. The vaccinee samples were drawn from two UK trials, COV001 and COV002, one of which was a single-blind randomized controlled phase 2/3 trial testing AZD1222 (ChAdOx1 nCoV-19) in healthy adults. Trial participant PBMC samples were collected at day 0 and day 28 after the second dose for TCRbeta chain sequencing. What the research found in general, with its limitations: The whole spike protein was spanned by vaccine-associated CD4 TCRs, and dominant responses were seen in regions 160-218 and 743-854. Only five to seven AZD1222 recipients were SARS-CoV-2 seropositive at baseline, limiting conclusions about previously exposed vaccinees. Epitopes outside the regions mutated in the B.1.351 and B.1.1.7 variants were reportedly recognized by nearly half of the unique spike-specific TCRs. Participants were mostly white British, with more females than males. The authors suggested clonal diversity may have been underestimated. After two AZD1222 doses, both the breadth and the depth of spike-specific TCRs were significantly higher than at day 0 and than in MenACWY recipients. The 56-69-year group was small, and its depth increase did not reach significance, likely because of low power. No day 14 peak-response samples were available, so repertoires were characterized only after the peak T cell response.

The CDR3 covers 11 residues, taking in both the cysteine and the phenylalanine. Here the CDR3 DNA is all that survives: 33 bases in frame from base 1. CDR1 DFQATT and CDR2 SNEGSKA were looked up in the germline V gene (reference sequence). V sheds 6 bases and J sheds 8 bases, leaving 13 bases between their ends. The sample here was peripheral blood, taken on day 0 of AZD1222 vaccination. The chain is made from TRBV20-1 and TRBJ1-1; TRBD1 is possibly the D segment (6 matching bases). The receptor comes from an adult in good health. This receptor has the CDR3 CSAIQGLEAFF. The nucleotide sequence is given as TGCAGTGCGATACAGGGATTGGAAGCTTTCTTT.